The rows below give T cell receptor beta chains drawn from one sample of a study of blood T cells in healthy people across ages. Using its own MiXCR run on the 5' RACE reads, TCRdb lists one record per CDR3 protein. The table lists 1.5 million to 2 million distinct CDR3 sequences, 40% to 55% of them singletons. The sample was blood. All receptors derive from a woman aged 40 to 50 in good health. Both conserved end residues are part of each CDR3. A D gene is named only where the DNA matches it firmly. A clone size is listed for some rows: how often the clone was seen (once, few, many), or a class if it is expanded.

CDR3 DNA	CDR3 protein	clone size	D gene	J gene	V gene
TGTGCCAGCAGTTCAGATGGTAATGGGTTCACAGATACGCAGTATTTT	CASSSDGNGFTDTQYF	many	.	TRBJ2-3	TRBV6-5
TGTGCCAGCAGCAACAGGGAGGGGTACAATGAGCAGTTCTTC	CASSNREGYNEQFF	.	.	TRBJ2-1	TRBV11-3
TGTGCCAGCAGCGTAGACCCCGCAGGGGGGATCTACAATGAGCAGTTCTTC	CASSVDPAGGIYNEQFF	few	.	TRBJ2-1	TRBV9
TGCGCCAGCAGCTTGGCCGGGGACCGCACAGATACGCAGTATTTT	CASSLAGDRTDTQYF	few	.	TRBJ2-3	TRBV5-1
TGTGCCAGCAGCTTAGGCGGGACATTCCAAGAGACCCAGTACTTC	CASSLGGTFQETQYF	few	.	TRBJ2-5	TRBV11-2
TGCGCCAGCAGCCAAGATATTACTAGCGGGGGGCAAGAGACCCAGTACTTC	CASSQDITSGGQETQYF	.	TRBD2	TRBJ2-5	TRBV4-3
TGTGCCAGCAGTTTCTCCCCCCAAACAGGGGTGAACACTGAAGCTTTCTTT	CASSFSPQTGVNTEAFF	.	TRBD1	TRBJ1-1	TRBV12-3/TRBV12-4
TGTGCCAGCAGCCTACGGGCGGGACGCGGAGATACGCAGTATTTT	CASSLRAGRGDTQYF	few	.	TRBJ2-3	TRBV7-2
TGCGCCAGCAGCCAAGCGGGACTAGCGGGGGGGCGGAATGAGCAGTTCTTC	CASSQAGLAGGRNEQFF	.	TRBD2	TRBJ2-1	TRBV4-3
TGTGCCAGCGGCCTACAGGGCCAGCCCCAGCATTTT	CASGLQGQPQHF	.	.	TRBJ1-5	TRBV27
TGCGCCAGCAGCCGAGAGGGATCGGCAATCTATGGCTACACCTTC	CASSREGSAIYGYTF	.	.	TRBJ1-2	TRBV5-1
TGCAGTGCCAGCCCTACTAGCGGGGGGGCATGGGAGACCCAGTACTTC	CSASPTSGGAWETQYF	few	TRBD2	TRBJ2-5	TRBV20-1
TGTGCCAGCAGTGACTTCGGGGTGGGAGAGACCCAGTACTTC	CASSDFGVGETQYF	.	.	TRBJ2-5	TRBV2
TGTGCCAGCACTCGGGTTCAAAACAGACCTAGCACAGATACGCAGTATTTT	CASTRVQNRPSTDTQYF	.	.	TRBJ2-3	TRBV5-6
TGCAGTGCTAGAGGAGCGGCGCACTACGAGCAGTACTTC	CSARGAAHYEQYF	.	.	TRBJ2-7	TRBV20-1
TGTGCCATCAGGGGAGGGGACAGCCCAGCCTACGAGCAGTACTTC	CAIRGGDSPAYEQYF	.	.	TRBJ2-7	TRBV10-3
TGTGCCAGCAGACCTGGACTAGCACCCTCCTACGAGCAGTACTTC	CASRPGLAPSYEQYF	.	TRBD2	TRBJ2-7	TRBV12-3/TRBV12-4
TGCAGTGCTACTGACCGCGGGACAGGGGACTACGAGCAGTACTTC	CSATDRGTGDYEQYF	few	TRBD1	TRBJ2-7	TRBV20-1
TGTGCCACCAGCAGGGACATTCACCCGACTAGCGGGGGAACAGATACGCAGTATTTT	CATSRDIHPTSGGTDTQYF	few	TRBD2	TRBJ2-3	TRBV15
TGTGCCAGCAGCGTAGTGGGGGGCCCCTGGAGCACAGATACGCAGTATTTT	CASSVVGGPWSTDTQYF	.	.	TRBJ2-3	TRBV9
TGTGCCAGCAGCTTGAGGGGACGGAATGCTAACTATGGCTACACCTTC	CASSLRGRNANYGYTF	few	.	TRBJ1-2	TRBV5-6
TGTGCCAGCAGCGTAGGTCTAGGCCAAGAGACCCAGTACTTC	CASSVGLGQETQYF	.	.	TRBJ2-5	TRBV9
TGTGCCAGCGGCACTAGCGGGGACTATGAGCAGTTCTTC	CASGTSGDYEQFF	few	TRBD2	TRBJ2-1	TRBV6-5
TGCAGTGCTATCGGAAGGGAAGTTTATGGCTACACCTTC	CSAIGREVYGYTF	few	.	TRBJ1-2	TRBV20-1
TGCAGCGTTGGTGGGGGGAGGGCCTACGAGCAGTACTTC	CSVGGGRAYEQYF	.	TRBD2	TRBJ2-7	TRBV29-1
TGCAGTGCAGACCGCGGACTAGCGGGGGTGGGGACCCAGTACTTC	CSADRGLAGVGTQYF	many	TRBD2	TRBJ2-5	TRBV20-1
TGTGCCAGCAGCCGACAGGGACGAACAAGGAGCGCTGAAGCTTTCTTT	CASSRQGRTRSAEAFF	.	TRBD1	TRBJ1-1	TRBV6-5
TGTGCCAGCAGTTACGACGGGCGCCCGGGGGCTGGGGAGACCCAGTACTTC	CASSYDGRPGAGETQYF	.	.	TRBJ2-5	TRBV6-5
TGCAGTGCTAGAGATAGGTTACAGTGGTACGAGCAGTACTTC	CSARDRLQWYEQYF	.	.	TRBJ2-7	TRBV20-1
TGTGCCAGCAGTGAAGCAACCAAGCAGTACTTC	CASSEATKQYF	.	.	TRBJ2-7	TRBV2
TGCAGCGTTAGCGCAGCAGTTAATGAAAAACTGTTTTTT	CSVSAAVNEKLFF	few	.	TRBJ1-4	TRBV29-1
TGTGCCAGCAGTTCCTTGGACGGATTCTATGGCTACACCTTC	CASSSLDGFYGYTF	few	.	TRBJ1-2	TRBV28
TGTGCCAGCAGCCAAGAATTAAACTATGGCTACACCTTC	CASSQELNYGYTF	.	.	TRBJ1-2	TRBV3-1
TGTGCCAGCAGTATCGACGGGAGCTATGGCTACACCTTC	CASSIDGSYGYTF	once	.	TRBJ1-2	TRBV12-3/TRBV12-4
TGCAGTGCTAGTGACAGGTCCTACGAGCAGTACTTC	CSASDRSYEQYF	few	.	TRBJ2-7	TRBV20-1
TGCAGTGCTAGAGATCGGGTAGGGAGTTTGGATACGCAGTATTTT	CSARDRVGSLDTQYF	few	.	TRBJ2-3	TRBV20-1